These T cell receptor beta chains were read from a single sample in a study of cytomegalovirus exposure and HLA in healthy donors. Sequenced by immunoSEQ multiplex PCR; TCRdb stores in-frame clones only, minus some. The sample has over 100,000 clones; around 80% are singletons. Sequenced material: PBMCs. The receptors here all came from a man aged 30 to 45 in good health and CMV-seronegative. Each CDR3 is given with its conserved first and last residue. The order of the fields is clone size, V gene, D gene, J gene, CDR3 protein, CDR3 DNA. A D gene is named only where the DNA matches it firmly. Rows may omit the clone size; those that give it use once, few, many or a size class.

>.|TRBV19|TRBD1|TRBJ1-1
CASSVGTVGIEAFF
TGTGCCAGTAGTGTCGGGACAGTGGGAATAGAAGCTTTCTTT
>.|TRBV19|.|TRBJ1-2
CASTTGLYGYTF
TGTGCCAGCACCACAGGGCTCTATGGCTACACCTTC
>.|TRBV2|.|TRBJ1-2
CASSGEGWEGYTF
TGTGCCAGCAGTGGGGAGGGGTGGGAGGGCTACACCTTC
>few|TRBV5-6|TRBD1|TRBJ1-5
CASSLARGFLNQPQHF
TGTGCCAGCAGCTTGGCCAGGGGGTTCCTAAATCAGCCCCAGCATTTT
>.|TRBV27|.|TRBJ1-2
CASSLLGGIHGYTF
TGTGCCAGCAGTTTATTGGGGGGGATCCATGGCTACACCTTC
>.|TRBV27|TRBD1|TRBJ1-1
CASFGQGSEAFF
TGTGCCAGCTTTGGACAGGGCTCTGAAGCTTTCTTT
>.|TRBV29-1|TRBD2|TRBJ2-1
CSVGRLAGGRAPYNEQFF
TGCAGCGTTGGGCGACTAGCGGGGGGGCGAGCACCCTACAATGAGCAGTTCTTC
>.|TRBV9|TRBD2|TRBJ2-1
CASSPRDSGGAYSYNEQFF
TGTGCCAGCAGCCCGAGGGATAGCGGGGGGGCCTACTCCTACAATGAGCAGTTCTTC
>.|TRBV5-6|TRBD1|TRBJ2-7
CASSTRTGGYEQYF
TGTGCCAGCAGCACCCGGACAGGGGGGTACGAGCAGTACTTC
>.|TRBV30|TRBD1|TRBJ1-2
CAWSVRQGSRSYGYTF
TGTGCCTGGAGTGTACGACAGGGTAGCCGATCTTATGGCTACACCTTC
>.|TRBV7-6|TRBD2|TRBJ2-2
CASSPIVVAGGPAGELFF
TGTGCCAGCAGCCCGATTGTCGTCGCGGGGGGGCCCGCCGGGGAGCTGTTTTTT
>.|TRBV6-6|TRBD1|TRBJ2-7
CASSSETGNDLKQYF
TGTGCCAGCAGTTCGGAGACAGGGAACGATCTGAAGCAGTACTTC
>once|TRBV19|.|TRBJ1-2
CASSIGREGYGYTF
TGTGCCAGTAGTATCGGCAGGGAGGGCTATGGCTACACCTTC
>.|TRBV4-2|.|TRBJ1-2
CASSGNIGSGYGYTF
TGTGCCAGCAGCGGGAATATCGGATCGGGATATGGCTACACCTTC
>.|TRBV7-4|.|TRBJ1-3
CASSLFNSGNTIYF
TGTGCCAGCAGCTTGTTCAACTCTGGAAACACCATATATTTT
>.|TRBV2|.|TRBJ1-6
CASSGVEGSPLHF
TGTGCCAGCAGTGGGGTGGAGGGGTCACCCCTCCACTTT
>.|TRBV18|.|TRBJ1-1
CASSPLEGVNAFF
TGTGCCAGCTCACCACTGGAGGGAGTTAATGCTTTCTTT
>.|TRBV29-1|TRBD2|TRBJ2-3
CSVEGGRGADTQYF
TGCAGCGTTGAAGGGGGCCGGGGGGCAGATACGCAGTATTTT
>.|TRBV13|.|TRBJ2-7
CASSARGQGLYEQYF
TGTGCCAGCAGCGCGCGGGGGCAGGGACTCTACGAGCAGTACTTC
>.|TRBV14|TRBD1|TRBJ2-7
CASSQEGDSTYEQYF
TGTGCCAGCAGCCAAGAGGGGGACAGTACCTACGAGCAGTACTTC
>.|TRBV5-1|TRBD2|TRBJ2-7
CASSLETSGEYEQYF
TGCGCCAGCAGCTTAGAGACTAGCGGGGAGTACGAGCAGTACTTC
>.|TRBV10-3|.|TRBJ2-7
CAIRVDRGYEQYF
TGTGCCATCAGAGTAGACAGAGGCTACGAGCAGTACTTC
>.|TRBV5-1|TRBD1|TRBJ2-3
CASSPGDRGPPDTQYF
TGCGCCAGCAGCCCGGGGGACAGGGGGCCTCCGGATACGCAGTATTTT
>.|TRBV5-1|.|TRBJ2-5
CASRGGVVGETQYF
TGCGCCAGCAGAGGCGGGGTCGTCGGGGAGACCCAGTACTTC
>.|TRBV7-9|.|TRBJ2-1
CSSSSLRDKAYNEQFF
TGTTCCAGCAGCTCACTCCGGGACAAGGCCTACAATGAGCAGTTCTTC
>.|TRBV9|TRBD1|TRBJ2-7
CASSVEPTGAFNEQYF
TGTGCCAGCAGCGTAGAGCCGACAGGGGCGTTCAACGAGCAGTACTTC
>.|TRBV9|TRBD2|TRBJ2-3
CASSVSPLAGDTDTQYF
TGTGCCAGCAGCGTATCCCCACTAGCGGGAGACACAGATACGCAGTATTTT
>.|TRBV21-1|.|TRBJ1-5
CASSNLCVRGPNQPQHF
TGTGCCAGCAGCAATCTGTGCGTCAGGGGTCCGAATCAGCCCCAGCATTTT
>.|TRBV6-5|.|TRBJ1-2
CASRAPESYGYTF
TGTGCCAGCAGGGCCCCGGAGAGCTATGGCTACACCTTC
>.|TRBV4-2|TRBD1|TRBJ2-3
CASSQAHGTGRETQYF
TGTGCCAGCAGCCAGGCCCATGGGACAGGCAGGGAAACGCAGTATTTT
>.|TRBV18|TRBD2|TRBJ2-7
CASSPRERGGPNEQYF
TGTGCCAGCTCACCCCGTGAGCGGGGGGGCCCCAACGAGCAGTACTTC
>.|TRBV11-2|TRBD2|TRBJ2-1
CASSYELAGGYNEQFF
TGTGCCAGCAGCTACGAACTAGCGGGGGGTTACAATGAGCAGTTCTTC
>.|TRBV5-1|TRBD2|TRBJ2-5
CASSPLAEETQYF
TGCGCCAGCAGCCCCCTAGCGGAAGAGACCCAGTACTTC
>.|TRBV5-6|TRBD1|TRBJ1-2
CASGYLGQGHGYTF
TGTGCCAGCGGCTACCTGGGACAGGGGCATGGCTACACCTTC
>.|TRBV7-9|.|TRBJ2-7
CASSLSRGRAYEQYF
TGTGCCAGCAGCTTAAGCCGTGGCAGGGCCTACGAGCAGTACTTC
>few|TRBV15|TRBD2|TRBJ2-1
CATSRGRGKVKSSYNEQFF
TGTGCCACCAGTCGCGGGCGGGGGAAGGTCAAAAGCTCCTACAATGAGCAGTTCTTC
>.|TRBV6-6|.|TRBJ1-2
CASSPPSAHGYTF
TGTGCCAGCAGTCCCCCATCCGCGCATGGCTACACCTTC
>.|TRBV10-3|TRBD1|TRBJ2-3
CAISEARTGVGRDTQYF
TGTGCCATCAGTGAGGCTAGGACAGGGGTTGGTCGAGATACGCAGTATTTT
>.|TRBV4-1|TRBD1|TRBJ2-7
CASSQVLRDRDEQYF
TGCGCCAGCAGCCAAGTTCTCCGGGACAGGGACGAGCAGTACTTC
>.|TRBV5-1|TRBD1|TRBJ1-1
CASSNLQGADTEAFF
TGCGCCAGCAGCAACCTACAGGGGGCGGACACTGAAGCTTTCTTT
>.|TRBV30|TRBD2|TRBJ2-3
CAWSPGLAVGDTQYF
TGTGCCTGGAGCCCGGGACTAGCGGTGGGGGATACGCAGTATTTT
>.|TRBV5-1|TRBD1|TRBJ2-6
CASSHSTQGVGTGANGLTF
TGCGCCAGCAGCCATTCAACACAGGGGGTAGGAACTGGGGCCAACGGCCTGACTTTC
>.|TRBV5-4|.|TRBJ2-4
CASSLVGGKNSQYF
TGTGCCAGCAGCTTGGTAGGGGGAAAAAACAGTCAGTACTTC
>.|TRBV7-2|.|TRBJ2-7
CASSLGRGSWNEQYF
TGTGCCAGCAGCTTAGGAAGGGGGAGTTGGAACGAGCAGTACTTC
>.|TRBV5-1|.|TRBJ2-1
CASSLASPGGDEQFF
TGCGCCAGCAGCTTGGCCTCCCCGGGGGGCGATGAGCAGTTCTTC
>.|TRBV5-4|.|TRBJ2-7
CASSLKQGHGEQYF
TGTGCCAGCAGCTTGAAACAGGGACATGGTGAGCAGTACTTC
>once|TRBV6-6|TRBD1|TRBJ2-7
CASSTGTGKYEQYF
TGTGCCAGCAGTACCGGGACAGGGAAGTACGAGCAGTACTTC
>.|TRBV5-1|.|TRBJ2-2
CASSRDTNTGELFF
TGCGCCAGCAGCCGGGACACGAACACCGGGGAGCTGTTTTTT
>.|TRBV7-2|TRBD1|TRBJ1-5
CASSLRQGYQPQHF
TGTGCCAGCAGCTTAAGACAGGGTTATCAGCCCCAGCATTTT
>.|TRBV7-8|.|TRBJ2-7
CASSNRQAYEQYF
TGTGCTAGCAGCAACAGGCAGGCTTACGAGCAGTACTTC
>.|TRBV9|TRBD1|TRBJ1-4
CASSAPGQGVEKLFF
TGTGCCAGCAGCGCACCGGGACAGGGGGTTGAAAAACTGTTTTTT
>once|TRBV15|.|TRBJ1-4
CATSRAPSSNEKLFF
TGTGCCACCAGCAGAGCGCCCAGTTCTAATGAAAAACTGTTTTTT
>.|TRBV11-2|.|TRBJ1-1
CASSLMATNTEAFF
TGTGCCAGCAGCTTAATGGCCACGAACACTGAAGCTTTCTTT
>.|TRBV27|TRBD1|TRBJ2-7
CASSDRQGAFLEQYF
TGTGCCAGCAGTGATAGACAGGGGGCCTTTCTCGAGCAGTACTTC